This passage covers 4 T cell receptor beta chains from one sample sequenced in a study of prognosis after radiotherapy for stage I lung cancer. Multiplex PCR, run in two rounds, amplified TCR beta CDR3 from genomic DNA. Primers targeting each individual TRBV and TRBJ gene were applied in first-round PCR. MiXCR, run by TCRdb on the multiplex PCR reads, gives a single entry per CDR3 protein. This table has nearly 35,000 distinct CDR3 sequences, about 32% appearing once. The sample here was PBMCs, taken before or after stereotactic body radiation therapy (not recorded which). Source of these receptors: a donor over 45 with non-small cell lung cancer.

The chain is built from TRBV6-2 or TRBV6-3 and TRBJ2-2; TRBD1 matches at 7 bases. CDR3 length equals 14 residues. V lost 6 bases and J lost 14; bases outside the gene matches: 15. CDR1 is MNHEY, CDR2 SVGEGT, per germline. CDR3 sequence: CASRRQGVIVDLFF. CDR3 nucleotide sequence: TGTGCCAGCAGAAGACAGGGAGTGATCGTGGATCTGTTTTTT.

The rearrangement links TRBV4-3 to TRBJ2-2; the D gene is possibly TRBD2 (7 bases). CDR1 LGHNA and CDR2 YSLEER come from the germline V gene. The CDR3 loop spans 17 amino acids. V was trimmed by 3 bases and J by 4 bases, leaving 18 bases between them. The CDR3: CASSHAWGGRSTGELFF. DNA for the CDR3: TGCGCCAGCAGCCATGCCTGGGGGGGGCGTAGCACCGGGGAGCTGTTTTTT.

This clonotype was found once. The chain uses TRBV11-2 and TRBJ2-1; possibly TRBD1 for D (6 bases). Germline CDR1 SGHAT, CDR2 FQNNGV. The germline V and J ends were trimmed by 2 bases and 9 bases, with 20 bases remaining between them. CDR3 size: 16 residues. For the CDR3, the DNA is TGTGCCAGCAGCTTATTGGCCCCTGGGGCGGACAGTGAGCAGTTCTTC. It translates to CASSLLAPGADSEQFF.

Only a few counts were recorded for this clonotype. The genes are TRBV5-4 and TRBJ2-5; 12 bases match TRBD2. The CDR3 covers 16 residues. CDR1 is SGHNT, CDR2 YYREEE, per germline (reference sequence). V shed 0 bases and J 5 bases; nucleotides not matched to a gene: 5. This CDR3 is CASSLGLAGDRETQYF. DNA for the CDR3: TGTGCCAGCAGCTTGGGACTAGCGGGGGACCGGGAGACCCAGTACTTC. The entire variable domain, with the rest obtained from reference TRBV5-4 and TRBJ2-5, is as follows: ETGVTQSPTHLIKTRGQQVTLRCSSQSGHNTVSWYQQALGQGPQFIFQYYREEENGRGNFPPRFSGLQFPNYSSELNVNALELDDSALYLCASSLGLAGDRETQYFGPGTRLLVL.